The table lists the clone carrying this T cell receptor beta chain with many counts. Its antigen is undetermined. These data are taken from a study of regulatory T cells in long-lasting Graves disease. General study results and limits: Persistent disease showed a preference for TRBV28, TRBJ1-2 and TRBJ2-5.

HTBI primers from iRepertoire and Arm-PCR of CDR3 regions yielded the TCR beta libraries. Original processing notes: Across all samples, about 59 TRBV segments and 15 or so TRBJ segments were identified. TCRdb independently ran MiXCR on the multiplex PCR reads; one entry per CDR3 protein. The V and J calls were not made by the authors but by TCRdb's processing. Among 450,000 to 700,000 distinct CDR3 sequences listed, about 13% were seen once. Germline V gene lookup returns CDR1 SGHRS and CDR2 YFSETQ. Trimming left V 4 bases short and J 0 bases short, with 11 bases between. The CDR3 runs to 15 residues. Stated time point: newly diagnosed GD, antithyroid drugs for less than 3 months. Scientists built the TCR library using RNA that was extracted from PBMCs. This sample was also put to use in a study of T cells in Graves' hyperthyroidism and ophthalmopathy. As that report states: Stable Graves' hyperthyroidism denoted no ophthalmopathy progression over 18 months. Blood also contained most expanded thyroid clonotypes above 0.001.

The specimen comprised peripheral blood mononuclear cells (PBMCs), sampled at new diagnosis, from a patient treated with antithyroid drugs. V and J are TRBV5-1 and TRBJ1-5; TRBD1 is a possible D gene (6 bases). The TCR comes from a man aged 25 to 40 with Graves disease. CDR3 region: CASSVGGLSNQPQHF. The CDR3 bases are TGCGCCAGCAGCGTAGGGGGGCTTAGCAATCAGCCCCAGCATTTT.